Following are 10 T cell receptor beta chains from one sample sequenced in a study of blood T cell repertoires in COVID-19. Only in-frame clones appear in the TCRdb table, and some are missing; sequencing was by immunoSEQ multiplex PCR. The repertoire holds around 40,000 clones, with approximately 79% as singletons. The source material was peripheral blood. The receptors derive from a man between 65 and 80 years old with acute or convalescent COVID-19.

The chain combines TRBV5-4 with TRBJ2-3; possibly TRBD2 for D (6 bases). This CDR3 comprises 17 residues. CDR1 and CDR2 from the germline V gene are SGHNT and YYREEE (reference sequence). Trimming shortened V by 0 bases and J by 5 bases, and 19 bases separated the two germline ends. CDR3 region: CASSLAAGGVWGDTQYF. For the CDR3, the DNA is TGTGCCAGCAGCTTGGCCGCAGGAGGGGTTTGGGGAGATACGCAGTATTTT.

The J gene is TRBJ1-3, the V gene TRBV6-6; D perhaps matches TRBD1 (6 bases). Deletions cut 4 bases from V and 2 bases from J, with 15 bases between. The CDR3 has 16 residues. CDR1 is MNHNY, CDR2 SVGAGI, per germline (reference sequence). The CDR3 DNA reads as TGTGCCAGCAGTTCACAGGGCCCAGAGACTGGAAACACCATATATTTT. It specifies CASSSQGPETGNTIYF.

This chain connects TRBV2 to TRBJ2-3; 9 positions agree with TRBD2. The length of the CDR3 is 15 residues. Germline CDR1 is SNHLY and CDR2 is FYNNEI. Trimming cost V 3 bases and J 2 bases; bases outside gene matches: 3. CDR3 loop: CASSEAGGYTDTQYF. In DNA form, the CDR3 reads TGTGCCAGCAGTGAGGCGGGAGGGTACACAGATACGCAGTATTTT.

V usage is TRBV7-9 and J usage is TRBJ2-1; perhaps TRBD2 as D (6 bases). CDR3 length: 15 residues. Germline assignment: CDR1 SEHNR and CDR2 FQNEAQ (reference sequence). The germline V and J ends were trimmed by 3 bases and 7 bases, with 16 bases remaining between them. The CDR3: CASSLTGGMGNEQFF. The CDR3 DNA sequence: TGTGCCAGCAGCTTGACCGGAGGGATGGGGAATGAGCAGTTCTTC.

DNA for the CDR3: TGTGCCATCCAGGGACTAGGGAGCACAGATACGCAGTATTTT. Translating it yields CAIQGLGSTDTQYF. V and J are TRBV10-3 and TRBJ2-3, with 8 bases fitting TRBD2. V trimming: 8 bases; J trimming: 0 bases; junction bases outside the gene matches: 4. Germline V lookup: CDR1 ENHRY, CDR2 SYGVKD. The CDR3 covers 14 residues.

This clone turned up a few times. V and J are TRBV28 and TRBJ2-2; 7 nucleotides agree with TRBD2. J lost 0 bases, V lost 10 bases, and 8 bases had no gene match. The CDR3 is 15 residues long. Germline loops: CDR1 MDHEN, CDR2 SYDVKM. The CDR3 bases are TGTGCCATCCGAGAGCGGGACTCGAACACCGGGGAGCTGTTTTTT. Translation: CAIRERDSNTGELFF.

The chain couples TRBV6-2 or TRBV6-3 to TRBJ2-1; 13 bases align to TRBD2. After removal of 0 bases from V and 9 bases from J, the junction contained 5 bases not matched to a gene. The CDR3 covers 16 residues. Germline CDR1 is MNHEY and CDR2 is SVGEGT. DNA for the CDR3: TGTGCCAGCAGTTACTCAGGGACTAGCGGGATCCGTGAGCAGTTCTTC. Its protein product is CASSYSGTSGIREQFF.

The chain carries TRBV24-1 and TRBJ2-2; 8 bases fit TRBD2. The length of the CDR3 is 17 residues. V lost 1 base, J lost 1 base, and 4 bases stayed unmatched. In germline, CDR1 is KGHDR, CDR2 SFDVKD. CDR3 sequence (DNA): TGTGCCACCAGTGATTTACGAGCGGGGGAGAACACCGGGGAGCTGTTTTTT. Its protein is CATSDLRAGENTGELFF.

J is TRBJ1-4 and V is TRBV6-5; a weak D match, TRBD1 (6 bases). The CDR3 covers 15 residues. Per the germline V gene, CDR1 is MNHEY and CDR2 is SVGAGI. The germline V and J ends were trimmed by 5 bases and 0 bases, with 10 bases remaining between them. The CDR3 loop reads CASSTHRATNEKLFF. The CDR3 DNA reads TGTGCCAGCAGTACCCACAGGGCAACTAATGAAAAACTGTTTTTT.

This chain uses TRBV27 with TRBJ1-5, with unresolved D. V lost 6 bases and J 5 bases, leaving 11 bases between the germline ends. Germline V gives CDR1 MNHEY, CDR2 SMNVEV (reference sequence). This CDR3 is 13 amino acids long. CDR3 amino acids: CASSAMGDQPQHF. The CDR3 DNA is TGTGCCAGCAGCGCTATGGGCGATCAGCCCCAGCATTTT.